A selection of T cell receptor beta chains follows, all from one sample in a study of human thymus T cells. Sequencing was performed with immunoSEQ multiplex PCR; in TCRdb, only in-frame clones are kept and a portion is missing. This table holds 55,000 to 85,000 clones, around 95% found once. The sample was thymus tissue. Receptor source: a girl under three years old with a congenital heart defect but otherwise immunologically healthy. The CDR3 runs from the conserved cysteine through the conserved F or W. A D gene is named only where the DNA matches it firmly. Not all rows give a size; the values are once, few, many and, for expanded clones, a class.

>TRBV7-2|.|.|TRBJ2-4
TGTGCCAGCAGCCCCGTTGCCCGATATCATGCGGAAAACATTCAGTACTTC
CASSPVARYHAENIQYF
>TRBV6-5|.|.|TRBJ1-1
TGTGCCAGCTTAGCCGGTGGGGGACCCGGCACTGAAGCTTTCTTT
CASLAGGGPGTEAFF
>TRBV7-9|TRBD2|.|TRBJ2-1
TGTGCCAGCAGCTGGACTAGCGGGAGGGTTTTCAAGGGCAATGAGCAGTTCTTC
CASSWTSGRVFKGNEQFF
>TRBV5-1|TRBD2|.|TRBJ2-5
TGCGCCAGCAGCTTGGCAGGACTAGCGGGAATGGAAGAGACCCAGTACTTC
CASSLAGLAGMEETQYF
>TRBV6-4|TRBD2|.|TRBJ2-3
TGTGCCAGCAGTGGGACCAGCGGGAATAGCACAGATACGCAGTATTTT
CASSGTSGNSTDTQYF
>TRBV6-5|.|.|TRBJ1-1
TGTGCCAGCAGCCGGGGCGGGGGTCGAACTGAAGCTTTCTTT
CASSRGGGRTEAFF
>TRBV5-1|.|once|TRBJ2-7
TGCGCCAGCAGCCTCTTAGGACGGAGCCAGGGGTACGAGCAGTACTTC
CASSLLGRSQGYEQYF
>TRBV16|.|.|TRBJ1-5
TGTGCCAGCAGCCAAATCCCAAACACGGGGTTTTTTGGGGTTTACGGCAATCAGCCCCAGCATTTT
CASSQIPNTGFFGVYGNQPQHF
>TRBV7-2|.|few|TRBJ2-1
TGTGCCAGCAGCGAAAGGGGGGCCGGGGACAATGAGCAGTTCTTC
CASSERGAGDNEQFF
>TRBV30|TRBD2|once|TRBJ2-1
TGTGCCTGGATGGGACTAGCGGGCCGGAGCTCCTACAATGAGCAGTTCTTC
CAWMGLAGRSSYNEQFF
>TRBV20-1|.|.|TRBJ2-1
TGCAGTGCCGCCGTCAATGAGCAGTTCTTC
CSAAVNEQFF
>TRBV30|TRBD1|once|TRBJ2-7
TGTGCCTGGAGTGTAATAACAGGGGTTGCCTACGAGCAGTACTTC
CAWSVITGVAYEQYF
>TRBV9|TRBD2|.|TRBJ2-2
TGTGCCAGCAGCGTGGACCCGACTAGCCACACCGGGGAGCTGTTTTTT
CASSVDPTSHTGELFF
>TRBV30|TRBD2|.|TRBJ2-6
TGTGCCTGGAGTATAGAACTAGCGGGGACGAGCTCTGGGGCCAACGTCCTGACTTTC
CAWSIELAGTSSGANVLTF
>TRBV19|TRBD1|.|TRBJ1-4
TGTGCCAGTAGTCCTTCGATGGCAGGGGGTTTAAAGGGTGAAAAACTGTTTTTT
CASSPSMAGGLKGEKLFF
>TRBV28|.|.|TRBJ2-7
TGTGCCAGCAGTGTCCCCACCGGGATCTACGAGCAGTACTTC
CASSVPTGIYEQYF
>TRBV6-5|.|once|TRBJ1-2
TGTGCCAGCAGTGGCGGGACACCCTATGGCTACACCTTC
CASSGGTPYGYTF
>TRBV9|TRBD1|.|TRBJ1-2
TGTGCCAGCAGCGCCCTCGACAGGGATTATTACTATGGCTACACCTTC
CASSALDRDYYYGYTF
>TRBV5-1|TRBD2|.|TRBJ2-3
TGCGCCAGCAGCCAAAATGGACTAGCGGGAGGAAGAGATACGCAGTATTTT
CASSQNGLAGGRDTQYF
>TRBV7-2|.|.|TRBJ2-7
TGTGCCAGCAGCGGGGAGCAGGCCAGCTACGAGCAGTACTTC
CASSGEQASYEQYF
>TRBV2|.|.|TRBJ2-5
TGTGCCAGCACGGCAGGGCGAGTTAAGGAGACCCAGTACTTC
CASTAGRVKETQYF
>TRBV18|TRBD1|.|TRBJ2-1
TGTGCCAGCTCACCGGAGACAGGGGGCTGTGAGCAGTTCTTC
CASSPETGGCEQFF
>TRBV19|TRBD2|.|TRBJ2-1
TGTGCCAGTAGTATAGTCGGACTAGCGGGAGACAATGAGCAGTTCTTC
CASSIVGLAGDNEQFF